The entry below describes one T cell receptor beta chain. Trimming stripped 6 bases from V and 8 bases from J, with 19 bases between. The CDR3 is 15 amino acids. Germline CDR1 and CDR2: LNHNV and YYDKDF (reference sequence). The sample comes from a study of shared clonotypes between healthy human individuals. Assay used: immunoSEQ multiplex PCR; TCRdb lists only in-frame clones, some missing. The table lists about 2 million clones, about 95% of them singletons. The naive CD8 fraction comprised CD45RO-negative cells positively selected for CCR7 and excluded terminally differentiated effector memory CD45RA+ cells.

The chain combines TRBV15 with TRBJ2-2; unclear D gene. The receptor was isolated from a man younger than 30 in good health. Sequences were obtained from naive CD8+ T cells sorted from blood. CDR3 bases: TGTGCCACCAGTTTAGAACGGGCCCTCGGGGGGGAGCTGTTTTTT. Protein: CATSLERALGGELFF.